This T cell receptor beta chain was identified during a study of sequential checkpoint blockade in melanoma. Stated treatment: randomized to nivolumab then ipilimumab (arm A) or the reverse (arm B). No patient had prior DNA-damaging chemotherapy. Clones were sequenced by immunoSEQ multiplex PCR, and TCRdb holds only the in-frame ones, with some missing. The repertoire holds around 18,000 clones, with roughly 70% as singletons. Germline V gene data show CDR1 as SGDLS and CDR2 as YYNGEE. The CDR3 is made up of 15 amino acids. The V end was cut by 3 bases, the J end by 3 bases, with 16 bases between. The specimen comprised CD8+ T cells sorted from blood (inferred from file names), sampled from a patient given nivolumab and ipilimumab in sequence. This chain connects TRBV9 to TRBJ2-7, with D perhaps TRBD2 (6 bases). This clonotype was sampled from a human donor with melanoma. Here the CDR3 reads CASSAGGTKDYEQYF. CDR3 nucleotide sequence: TGTGCCAGCAGCGCTGGGGGGACCAAGGACTACGAGCAGTACTTC.